Following are 21 T cell receptor beta chains from one sample sequenced in a study of blood T cell repertoires in COVID-19 (dated by TCRdb to the early 2020s). Libraries came from the immunoSEQ multiplex PCR assay. The immuneACCESS repertoire file appears here via TCRdb, limited to in-frame rearrangements. These files lack a portion of the clones; in checked studies, under half of the deficit traces to unresolved V genes, and the cause of the others is not known. In this sample the table shows about 350,000 clones, about 88% of which occur a single time. The biggest ten clones account for about 7% of the sample. Sequences were obtained from peripheral blood. Receptor source: a woman aged 70-85 years with COVID-19, enrolled during active disease.

The gene calls are TRBV18 and TRBJ1-5; 7 bases align to TRBD1. Unmatched junction bases numbered 10, after V lost 2 bases and J lost 0 bases. Germline V CDR1 and CDR2: KGHSH, LQKENI. The CDR3 runs to 18 residues. CDR3 sequence: CASSPGDRTQYSNQPQHF. In DNA, the CDR3 is TGTGCCAGCTCACCAGGGGACAGAACCCAGTATAGCAATCAGCCCCAGCATTTT.

This chain links TRBV10-3 with TRBJ2-7; 9 nucleotides agree with TRBD1. The CDR3 runs to 12 residues. The V and J ends lost 7 bases and 7 bases, in that order; junction bases with no gene match: 5. The V gene's germline CDR1 is ENHRY and CDR2 SYGVKD. CDR3 in DNA: TGTGCCATCAAGGGACAGGGAGATGAGCAGTACTTC. This sequence encodes CAIKGQGDEQYF.

The V gene is TRBV5-8, the J gene TRBJ1-6; possible D gene TRBD1, 5 bases. CDR1 and CDR2 from the germline V gene are SGHTS and YDEGEE. The CDR3 spans 16 residues. The V end was cut by 4 bases, the J end by 5 bases, with 16 bases between. The chain's CDR3 is CASSPGRGRNNSPLHF. The CDR3 coding sequence is TGTGCCAGCAGCCCGGGGAGGGGTAGGAATAATTCACCCCTCCACTTT.

The chain has TRBV11-3 and TRBJ2-7, with D unclear. This CDR3 comprises 14 residues. Germline V gene sequence: CDR1 SGHNT, CDR2 YENEEA. V gave up 5 bases and J gave up 3 bases, with 14 bases separating them. CDR3 region: CASSLPLGHYEQYF. Here the CDR3 DNA reads TGTGCCAGCAGCCTCCCCCTAGGTCACTACGAGCAGTACTTC.

This clone was seen more than once but under ten times. This sequence joins TRBV4-1 and TRBJ1-1, with 8 bases aligning to TRBD1. Trimming took 4 bases from V and 3 from J; bases not matched to a gene: 7. Germline assignment: CDR1 MGHRA and CDR2 YSYEKL. This CDR3 region has 15 residues. The CDR3 DNA reads TGCGCCAGCAGCCCAGGGGGCAGGGAAGACACTGAAGCTTTCTTT. Translating gives CASSPGGREDTEAFF.

This clone was detected once. This chain uses TRBV6-1 with TRBJ2-5; D ambiguous. The germline V gene has CDR1 MNHNS and CDR2 SASEGT. The V gene lost 4 bases and the J gene lost 2 bases, with 11 bases spanning the gap. The CDR3 is made up of 14 amino acids. This CDR3 reads CASSASLRQETQYF. The CDR3 region has the DNA TGTGCCAGCAGTGCTTCACTGAGACAAGAGACCCAGTACTTC.

The chain couples TRBV19 to TRBJ1-5, with D hard to call. This CDR3 has 18 amino acids. V was clipped by 2 bases and J by 0 bases, with 17 bases between them. Per germline, CDR1 LNHDA and CDR2 SQIVND (reference sequence). CDR3 region: CASSIRGRAVYSNQPQHF. CDR3 sequence (DNA): TGTGCCAGTAGTATAAGAGGGAGAGCTGTATATAGCAATCAGCCCCAGCATTTT. Based on the CDR3 plus reference TRBV19 and TRBJ1-5, the full variable domain is DGGITQSPKYLFRKEGQNVTLSCEQNLNHDAMYWYRQDPGQGLRLIYYSQIVNDFQKGDIAEGYSVSREKKESFPLTVTSAQKNPTAFYLCASSIRGRAVYSNQPQHFGDGTRLSIL.

The genes are TRBV5-1 and TRBJ2-1; TRBD2 aligns across 8 bases. The V segment lost 3 bases and the J segment 4 bases; nucleotides outside the gene matches: 12. The CDR3 covers 17 residues. In germline, CDR1 is SGHRS, CDR2 YFSETQ. The CDR3 DNA reads TGCGCCAGCAGCTCACAAACGACCACTAGCGGATACAATGAGCAGTTCTTC. Translating it yields CASSSQTTTSGYNEQFF.

The V gene is TRBV7-8, the J gene TRBJ2-7; D is perhaps TRBD2 (6 bases). Germline V gene sequence: CDR1 SGHVS, CDR2 FQNEAQ. CDR3 length: 15 amino acids. Trimming took off 1 base at V and 5 bases at J, with 15 bases between the two ends. The CDR3 coding sequence is TGTGCCAGCAGCTTAGGGTCCGGGGGAGGTAACGAGCAGTACTTC. It encodes CASSLGSGGGNEQYF.

The rearrangement uses TRBV7-3 and TRBJ2-2, with 11 bases fitting TRBD2. Germline CDR1 SGHTA, CDR2 FQGTGA. With V trimmed by 6 bases and J by 5 bases, 14 bases remained unmatched. CDR3 length: 18 amino acids. CDR3 region: CASSRTSGGTSGTGELFF. The CDR3 coding sequence is TGTGCCAGCAGTCGAACTAGCGGGGGCACCTCGGGAACCGGGGAGCTGTTTTTT.

There are a few counts of this clone. This sequence joins TRBV7-3 and TRBJ2-1; D is unclear. The V end lost 1 base, the J end lost 1 base, and 5 bases lay between the germline ends. The CDR3 extends over 14 amino acids. Germline CDR1 and CDR2: SGHTA and FQGTGA. CDR3 sequence: CASSLSRSYNEQFF. CDR3 nucleotide sequence: TGTGCCAGCAGCTTAAGCAGGTCCTACAATGAGCAGTTCTTC.

The chain is built from TRBV6-1 and TRBJ1-3; D unresolved. Germline V CDR1 and CDR2: MNHNS, SASEGT. CDR3 length equals 15 residues. The V end was cut by 0 bases, the J end by 2 bases, with 8 bases between. CDR3 region: CASSEALAAGNTIYF. CDR3 coding DNA: TGTGCCAGCAGTGAAGCGTTGGCAGCTGGAAACACCATATATTTT.

V and J are TRBV5-1 and TRBJ2-7; 7 bases map to TRBD1. The CDR3 has 15 residues. With V trimmed by 6 bases and J by 5 bases, 14 bases remained unmatched. Per the germline V gene, CDR1 is SGHRS and CDR2 is YFSETQ. CDR3 coding DNA: TGCGCCAGCAAAGGCCCGACAGGGTCCGTCGACGAGCAGTACTTC. Its protein is CASKGPTGSVDEQYF.

The gene calls are TRBV19 and TRBJ1-1; 7 nucleotides align to TRBD1. V trimming: 3 bases; J trimming: 3 bases; junction bases outside the gene matches: 7. This CDR3 is 15 amino acids long. The germline gives CDR1 LNHDA, CDR2 SQIVND (reference sequence). The CDR3 nucleotides are TGTGCCAGTAGTATTTCCGACAGGGTGTACACTGAAGCTTTCTTT. As protein: CASSISDRVYTEAFF.

The chain is built from TRBV27 and TRBJ2-7; maybe TRBD2 (6 bases). The CDR3 has 12 amino acids. Trimming removed 6 bases at V and 5 bases at J, with 11 bases between. Germline values: CDR1 MNHEY, CDR2 SMNVEV (reference sequence). The CDR3 DNA sequence: TGTGCCAGCAGCTCAGCGGGTCACGAGCAGTACTTC. This translates into CASSSAGHEQYF.

The chain uses TRBV3-1 (or the pseudogene TRBV3-2) and TRBJ1-4; 8 positions match TRBD1. The CDR3 has 14 amino acids. The germline V gene has CDR1 LGHDT and CDR2 YNNKEL (reference sequence). Trimming cost V 2 bases and J 8 bases; bases outside gene matches: 4. CDR3 in amino acids: CASSQSSGGEKLFF. The DNA for the CDR3 is TGTGCCAGCAGCCAAAGTTCAGGGGGCGAAAAACTGTTTTTT.

This clone was recorded a few times. Other DNA sequences in this specimen translate into the identical CDR3. V gene TRBV5-1 combines with J gene TRBJ1-1, with D unresolved. Per the germline V gene, CDR1 is SGHRS and CDR2 is YFSETQ. Trimming shortened V by 1 base and J by 1 base, and 8 bases separated the two germline ends. CDR3 length: 14 amino acids. The CDR3 region has the DNA TGCGCCAGCAGCTTGTATCGGGGGAACACTGAAGCTTTCTTT. Amino acid sequence: CASSLYRGNTEAFF.

V gene TRBV5-4 combines with J gene TRBJ2-3; D possibly corresponds to TRBD1 (6 bases). With 0 bases removed from V and 5 bases from J, the gap between germline ends came to 10 bases. The CDR3 is 14 residues long. Germline assignment: CDR1 SGHNT and CDR2 YYREEE (reference sequence). DNA of the CDR3: TGTGCCAGCAGCTTGGAGGCAGGGGAAGATACGCAGTATTTT. Translated: CASSLEAGEDTQYF.

The count of this clone is one. The chain couples TRBV18 to TRBJ1-5, with D perhaps TRBD1 (6 bases). The CDR3 consists of 11 residues. The germline V gene has CDR1 KGHSH and CDR2 LQKENI. V lost 6 bases, J lost 11 bases, and 11 bases lay in between. CDR3 bases: TGTGCCAGCTCCCGGGAGGGGGCCCAGCATTTT. Translating gives CASSREGAQHF.

About this clone itself: A junction end diverges from the germline sequence, so it may reflect a read error. This chain connects TRBV6-2 or TRBV6-3 to TRBJ2-7; D remains unclear. This CDR3 is built from 12 residues. From germline, CDR1 is MNHEY and CDR2 SVGEGT. The CDR3 bases are TGTGCCAGCAGTTTGGCAGGTTACGGGCAGTACTTC. This sequence encodes CASSLAGYGQYF.

This clone showed up just once. The junction differs from germline at one of its ends, possibly a read error. This chain connects TRBV27 to TRBJ1-1; the match to TRBD1 covers 7 bases. This CDR3 has 14 amino acids. Germline V gene lookup returns CDR1 MNHEY and CDR2 SMNVEV (reference sequence). The DNA for the CDR3 is TGTGCCAGCACTCTAATGACAGGGAACGCTGAAGCTTTCTTT. Encoded protein: CASTLMTGNAEAFF.